A selection of T cell receptor beta chains follows, all from one sample in a study of PD-1 blockade in classical Hodgkin lymphoma. Clones were sequenced by immunoSEQ multiplex PCR, and TCRdb holds only the in-frame ones, with some missing. The table has roughly 31,000 clones, roughly 90% seen once. Source material: CD4+ T cells from blood. Receptors were obtained from a human donor with classical Hodgkin lymphoma. The CDR3 runs from the conserved cysteine through the conserved F or W. D genes are given only for firm matches. Size is omitted from some rows. Given values are once, few, many or a class for expanded clones.

clone size	D gene	V gene	J gene	CDR3 protein	CDR3 DNA
NA	NA	TRBV28	TRBJ2-1	CASRKAGLGLNEQFF	TGTGCCAGCAGAAAAGCTGGCTTAGGGTTGAATGAGCAGTTCTTC
few	NA	TRBV15	TRBJ2-7	CATSRDVDYEQYF	TGTGCCACCAGCAGAGATGTAGATTACGAGCAGTACTTC
NA	NA	TRBV19	TRBJ2-7	CASSGRGVPYEQYF	TGTGCCAGTAGTGGGCGCGGGGTTCCCTACGAGCAGTACTTC
NA	NA	TRBV15	TRBJ2-3	CATSTDRTDTQYF	TGTGCCACCAGCACCGACAGGACGGATACGCAGTATTTT
once	NA	TRBV7-9	TRBJ2-5	CASATSETQYF	TGTGCCTCGGCGACGTCGGAGACCCAGTACTTC
NA	NA	TRBV28	TRBJ1-2	CASSQPGTGNYGYTF	TGTGCCAGCAGTCAGCCTGGAACAGGGAACTATGGCTACACCTTC
NA	TRBD2	TRBV15	TRBJ2-3	CATSRAGGRADTQYF	TGTGCCACCAGCAGGGCGGGGGGGCGCGCAGATACGCAGTATTTT
NA	NA	TRBV2	TRBJ2-7	CASSEGNPPYEQYF	TGTGCCAGCAGTGAGGGGAACCCACCTTACGAGCAGTACTTC
NA	TRBD1	TRBV7-7	TRBJ2-1	CASSPAPGQGQNEQFF	TGTGCCAGCAGCCCCGCCCCCGGACAGGGGCAAAATGAGCAGTTCTTC
NA	TRBD2	TRBV6-1	TRBJ2-7	CASSEALSGRAAYEQYF	TGTGCCAGCAGTGAAGCCCTATCGGGGAGGGCGGCCTACGAGCAGTACTTC
NA	TRBD1	TRBV5-4	TRBJ2-3	CASSSHTGADTQYF	TGTGCCAGCAGCTCACATACAGGGGCAGATACGCAGTATTTT
NA	TRBD2	TRBV27	TRBJ2-1	CASSFGLAGSPNNEQFF	TGTGCCAGCAGTTTCGGACTAGCGGGATCTCCCAACAATGAGCAGTTCTTC
NA	NA	TRBV19	TRBJ2-4	CASSVTGSGNIQYF	TGTGCCAGTAGCGTAACCGGTTCGGGAAACATTCAGTACTTC
NA	NA	TRBV5-8	TRBJ1-6	CASSLVSRSPLHF	TGTGCCAGCAGCTTGGTTTCGCGTTCACCCCTCCACTTT
NA	TRBD1	TRBV30	TRBJ2-1	CAWSGTGVNEQFF	TGTGCCTGGAGTGGGACAGGGGTCAATGAGCAGTTCTTC
NA	NA	TRBV2	TRBJ2-2	CASGVSRGTGELFF	TGTGCCAGCGGAGTCTCGAGGGGCACCGGGGAGCTGTTTTTT
once	NA	TRBV15	TRBJ1-5	CATSREQQGLGQPQHF	TGTGCCACCAGCAGGGAACAGCAGGGTTTAGGGCAGCCCCAGCATTTT
NA	TRBD2	TRBV11-3	TRBJ2-2	CASSLGLAVNTGELFF	TGTGCCAGCAGCTTAGGGCTAGCGGTGAACACCGGGGAGCTGTTTTTT
once	NA	TRBV28	TRBJ1-1	CASSTPTGRARLAQAFF	TGTGCCAGCAGCACCCCCACGGGCAGGGCACGACTGGCGCAAGCTTTCTTT
NA	TRBD2	TRBV28	TRBJ2-7	CASRPREGNEQYF	TGTGCCAGCAGACCCCGGGAGGGGAACGAGCAGTACTTC
few	NA	TRBV28	TRBJ2-7	CASSLTGYFGEQYF	TGTGCCAGCAGTTTAACGGGCTATTTCGGGGAGCAGTACTTC
once	NA	TRBV27	TRBJ2-7	CASSRPYEEQYF	TGTGCCAGCAGCAGACCCTACGAAGAGCAGTACTTC
once	TRBD2	TRBV6-5	TRBJ2-1	CASKAGGGSYNEQFF	TGTGCCAGCAAAGCGGGCGGGGGGTCCTACAATGAGCAGTTCTTC
NA	TRBD1	TRBV19	TRBJ2-7	CASSIRAGGYEQYF	TGTGCCAGTAGTATAAGGGCAGGGGGCTACGAGCAGTACTTC